The 27 T cell receptor beta chains below come from one sample, sequenced in a study of pediatric ulcerative colitis. Profiled with immunoSEQ multiplex PCR; TCRdb holds only in-frame clones, not every one. In the table there are fewer than 45,000 clones, less than 90% of which are singletons. The sequenced sample was blood. These receptors were collected from a girl aged 10 to 17 with moderate ulcerative colitis.

CDR3 amino acids: CASSLERQEGEQFF. The CDR3 DNA reads TGCGCCAGCAGCTTGGAGAGACAGGAAGGTGAGCAGTTCTTC. The J gene is TRBJ2-1, the V gene TRBV5-1; perhaps TRBD1 as D (6 bases). Germline assignment: CDR1 SGHRS and CDR2 YFSETQ. V was trimmed by 0 bases and J by 9 bases, leaving 13 bases between them. The CDR3 is made up of 14 amino acids.

V and J are TRBV15 and TRBJ2-5; no definite D call. CDR3 length equals 14 residues. V gave up 8 bases and J gave up 1 base, with 14 bases separating them. Germline V gene lookup returns CDR1 LNHNV and CDR2 YYDKDF (reference sequence). The CDR3 protein is CATSTWGVQETQYF. The CDR3 bases are TGTGCCACCTCCACGTGGGGTGTCCAAGAGACCCAGTACTTC.

The V gene is TRBV15, the J gene TRBJ2-3; maybe TRBD2 (5 bases). The CDR3 runs to 15 residues. Germline V CDR1 and CDR2: LNHNV, YYDKDF (reference sequence). V was clipped by 5 bases and J by 4 bases, with 16 bases between them. CDR3 DNA sequence: TGTGCCACCAGCCCCGTTCGGGGTTGGGCAGATACGCAGTATTTT. Amino acid sequence: CATSPVRGWADTQYF.

This rearrangement joins TRBV30 to TRBJ2-4, with D possibly matching TRBD2 (5 bases). This CDR3 contains 17 residues. CDR1 GTSNPN and CDR2 SVGIG come from the germline V gene (reference sequence). V was shortened by 3 bases and J by 1 base, with 19 bases between the two germline ends. The CDR3 is CAWRAGLGLGAKNIQYF. CDR3 sequence (DNA): TGTGCCTGGAGGGCCGGACTGGGGTTGGGGGCCAAAAACATTCAGTACTTC.

V is TRBV7-2 and J is TRBJ1-1; 8 nucleotides line up with TRBD1. V lost 3 bases to trimming and J lost 2 bases; unmatched junction nucleotides: 17. Germline values: CDR1 SGHTA, CDR2 FQGNSA. The CDR3 has 19 residues. CDR3 bases: TGTGCCAGCAGCTTCTGGGGGAGACAGGGGATTTTTCCCAACACTGAAGCTTTCTTT. Translation: CASSFWGRQGIFPNTEAFF.

As concerns this clone: It is unclear where the CDR3 begins or ends on the DNA, so no DNA is shown, and the CDR3 is as TCRdb lists it. The chain is built from TRBV19 and TRBJ1-5. Per the germline V gene, CDR1 is LNHDA and CDR2 is SQIVND (reference sequence). The CDR3 numbers 15 amino acids, ends counted. The CDR3 loop reads CASTSVGYSNQPQHF.

The chain is built from TRBV7-2 and TRBJ2-7; D is ambiguous. This CDR3 has 14 amino acids. Trimming took off 1 base at V and 5 bases at J, with 12 bases between the two ends. Germline V gene lookup returns CDR1 SGHTA and CDR2 FQGNSA. The CDR3, as DNA: TGTGCCAGCAGCTTAGAATCATCAGACGACGAGCAGTACTTC. Translating it yields CASSLESSDDEQYF.

The chain combines TRBV2 with TRBJ2-7; 10 positions match TRBD1. The CDR3 covers 14 residues. Unmatched junction bases numbered 7, after V lost 7 bases and J lost 4 bases. Looked up from germline, CDR1 is SNHLY and CDR2 is FYNNEI. CDR3 protein: CASNEGDRGYEQYF. CDR3 in DNA: TGTGCCAGCAACGAAGGGGACAGGGGTTACGAGCAGTACTTC. The full variable domain, its missing parts supplied by reference TRBV2 and TRBJ2-7, is EPEVTQTPSHQVTQMGQEVILRCVPISNHLYFYWYRQILGQKVEFLVSFYNNEISEKSEIFDDQFSVERPDGSNFTLKIRSTKLEDSAMYFCASNEGDRGYEQYFGPGTRLTVT.

The rearrangement joins TRBV19 to TRBJ1-2; D might be TRBD1 (5 bases). The CDR3 covers 13 residues. V was pared by 1 base and J by 8 bases, with 11 bases between. Germline-derived CDR1 and CDR2 are LNHDA and SQIVND (reference sequence). CDR3 protein: CASSIAAGGGYTF. The CDR3 nucleotides are TGTGCCAGTAGTATAGCGGCTGGGGGAGGCTACACCTTC.

V is TRBV7-6 and J is TRBJ2-7; TRBD1 matches at 7 bases. CDR1 and CDR2 from the germline V gene are SGHVS and FNYEAQ. The CDR3 has 14 amino acids. V lost 6 bases and J lost 2; bases outside the gene matches: 7. The CDR3 coding sequence is TGTGCCAGCAGTATACTAGGGGGCGCCTACGAGCAGTACTTC. As protein: CASSILGGAYEQYF. The full variable domain, completed using reference TRBV7-6 and TRBJ2-7, is GAGVSQSPRYKVTKRGQDVALRCDPISGHVSLYWYRQALGQGPEFLTYFNYEAQQDKSGLPNDRFSAERPEGSISTLTIQRTEQRDSAMYRCASSILGGAYEQYFGPGTRLTVT.

The CDR3: CASSSDRRRLRPEAFF. DNA of the CDR3: TGTGCCAGCAGTTCGGACAGGCGACGGTTAAGACCTGAAGCTTTCTTT. The V and J genes are TRBV6-5 and TRBJ1-1, with 7 bases aligning to TRBD1. The germline CDR1 and CDR2 sequences are MNHEY and SVGAGI. The length of the CDR3 is 16 residues. The junction had 14 bases not matched to a gene; V was cut back by 4 bases and J by 6 bases.

This clone has a single count. The V gene is TRBV28, the J gene TRBJ1-1; D unresolved. Germline assignment: CDR1 MDHEN and CDR2 SYDVKM. The CDR3 is made up of 14 amino acids. Trimming left V 3 bases short and J 3 bases short, with 11 bases between. CDR3 DNA: TGTGCCAGCAGTTTTGGGTTTGGGTACACTGAAGCTTTCTTT. Amino acid sequence: CASSFGFGYTEAFF.

The chain couples TRBV19 to TRBJ2-2; TRBD1 matches at 7 bases. Per the germline V gene, CDR1 is LNHDA and CDR2 is SQIVND (reference sequence). The CDR3 runs 14 residues. The V segment lost 5 bases and the J segment 14 bases; nucleotides outside the gene matches: 14. In nucleotides, the CDR3 is TGTGCCAGTAGTTTAGGACAGGACCCGTCAGTCCTGTTTTTT. Its protein is CASSLGQDPSVLFF.

This chain joins TRBV5-4 and TRBJ2-1; 16 bases map to TRBD2. CDR1 is SGHNT and CDR2 is YYREEE in the germline V gene (reference sequence). Unmatched junction bases numbered 6, after V lost 4 bases and J lost 8 bases. The CDR3 totals 16 residues. The CDR3 nucleotides read TGTGCCAGCAGCAAGGGACTAGCGGGGGGGACGGATGAGCAGTTCTTC. This codes for CASSKGLAGGTDEQFF.

A few counts support this clone. The chain combines TRBV2 with TRBJ1-2; D gene unclear. V lost 7 bases and J 7 bases, leaving 10 bases between the germline ends. CDR1 is SNHLY and CDR2 is FYNNEI in the germline V gene. This CDR3 has 11 amino acids. The CDR3 DNA sequence: TGTGCCAGCAATCCGTACAGTGGCTACACCTTC. Translated, it gives CASNPYSGYTF.

This clone was seen a few times. This chain connects TRBV6-5 to TRBJ1-5; perhaps TRBD1 as D (5 bases). Germline-derived CDR1 and CDR2 are MNHEY and SVGAGI. The V end was cut by 6 bases, the J end by 5 bases, with 17 bases between. The CDR3 consists of 15 residues. CDR3 sequence: CASRGVGQGYQPQHF. DNA for the CDR3: TGTGCCAGCAGGGGGGTGGGGCAGGGATATCAGCCCCAGCATTTT.

The chain couples TRBV7-3 to TRBJ2-2, with 9 bases matching TRBD1. The CDR3 consists of 15 residues. V lost 5 bases and J lost 7; bases outside the gene matches: 8. Germline V lookup: CDR1 SGHTA, CDR2 FQGTGA. The CDR3: CASSLGTGYGGELFF. The DNA for the CDR3 is TGTGCCAGCAGCCTGGGGACAGGGTACGGCGGGGAGCTGTTTTTT.

V and J are TRBV7-2 and TRBJ2-7; 9 bases agree with TRBD2. The V gene's germline CDR1 is SGHTA and CDR2 FQGNSA. The ends lost 0 bases at V and 6 bases at J; junction bases unmatched: 6. The CDR3 is made up of 15 amino acids. CDR3 nucleotide sequence: TGTGCCAGCAGCTTAGCGGCGGGGGGGCGTATCGAGCAGTACTTC. It translates to CASSLAAGGRIEQYF. The full variable domain, rest sourced from reference TRBV7-2 and TRBJ2-7, is GAGVSQSPSNKVTEKGKDVELRCDPISGHTALYWYRQSLGQGLEFLIYFQGNSAPDKSGLPSDRFSAERTGGSVSTLTIQRTQQEDSAVYLCASSLAAGGRIEQYFGPGTRLTVT.

The rearrangement links TRBV20-1 to TRBJ2-7; unclear D gene. Per germline, CDR1 DFQATT and CDR2 SNEGSKA (reference sequence). The germline V and J ends were trimmed by 2 bases and 5 bases, with 7 bases remaining between them. The CDR3 spans 11 residues. The CDR3 DNA is TGCAGTGCTAGAAAGAACGACGAGCAGTACTTC. Its translation is CSARKNDEQYF.

The V and J genes are TRBV29-1 and TRBJ2-3, with D possibly being TRBD1 (6 bases). CDR3 length: 14 residues. V was cut by 5 bases and J by 3 bases, with 15 bases left in between. The germline V gene has CDR1 SQVTM and CDR2 ANQGSEA. For the CDR3, the DNA is TGCAGCGTTATAAGGTCCGACAGGACAGATACGCAGTATTTT. The encoded protein is CSVIRSDRTDTQYF.

The count of this clone is one. The rearrangement links TRBV18 to TRBJ1-2; D is uncertain. The CDR3 sequence is 13 residues long. Germline V lookup: CDR1 KGHSH, CDR2 LQKENI. V gave up 2 bases and J gave up 7 bases, with 11 bases separating them. The CDR3 region is CASSPGISSGYTF. As DNA, the CDR3 is TGTGCCAGCTCACCAGGGATTAGCAGTGGCTACACCTTC. Based on the CDR3 plus reference TRBV18 and TRBJ1-2, the full variable domain is NAGVMQNPRHLVRRRGQEARLRCSPMKGHSHVYWYRQLPEEGLKFMVYLQKENIIDESGMPKERFSAEFPKEGPSILRIQQVVRGDSAAYFCASSPGISSGYTFGSGTRLTVV.

Only one count was recorded for this clone. The V and J genes are TRBV16 and TRBJ1-2, with D possibly TRBD1 on 5 matching bases. Germline CDR1 reads KGHSY; CDR2 reads FQNENV. This CDR3 has 15 amino acids. The V gene lost 3 bases and the J gene lost 4 bases, with 15 bases spanning the gap. The CDR3 protein is CASSHWGGVGYGYTF. CDR3 in DNA: TGTGCCAGCAGCCACTGGGGCGGGGTTGGCTATGGCTACACCTTC.

This chain connects TRBV19 to TRBJ2-7; possibly TRBD1 for D (7 bases). The CDR3 extends over 15 amino acids. In germline, CDR1 is LNHDA, CDR2 SQIVND (reference sequence). The V gene lost 4 bases and the J gene lost 1 base, with 14 bases spanning the gap. The DNA of the CDR3 is TGTGCCAGTAGTAACGGGGGACAGCTTTCCTACGAGCAGTACTTC. It encodes CASSNGGQLSYEQYF.

This clone appeared once. The chain is built from TRBV12-5 and TRBJ1-2, with D tentatively TRBD1 (6 bases). The V gene lost 1 base and the J gene lost 2 bases, with 14 bases spanning the gap. The CDR3 covers 16 residues. Germline values: CDR1 LGHNT, CDR2 FRNRAP. CDR3 coding DNA: TGTGCTAGTGGTTTGGACAGGGAAGAGGAAAACTATGGCTACACCTTC. Amino acid sequence: CASGLDREEENYGYTF.

The V call is TRBV30, the J call TRBJ1-2, with TRBD1 as a possible D gene (6 bases). Germline CDR1 and CDR2: GTSNPN and SVGIG (reference sequence). The CDR3 has 13 amino acids. The V end lost 6 bases, the J end lost 4 bases, and 15 bases lay between the germline ends. The CDR3 DNA sequence: TGTGCCTGCTGGGGGGGGCGCGGCTATGGCTACACCTTC. Amino acids: CACWGGRGYGYTF. The variable domain in full, with the rest retrieved from reference TRBV30 and TRBJ1-2, is SQTIHQWPATLVQPVGSPLSLECTVEGTSNPNLYWYRQAAGRGLQLLFYSVGIGQISSEVPQNLSASRPQDRQFILSSKKLLLSDSGFYLCACWGGRGYGYTFGSGTRLTVV.

The chain employs TRBV7-2 and TRBJ2-2; perhaps TRBD2 as D (5 bases). The CDR3 runs to 18 residues. Germline CDR1 SGHTA, CDR2 FQGNSA. V shed 0 bases and J shed 6 bases, with 20 bases lying between them. The CDR3 sequence is CASSLAPPRHGMAGELFF. CDR3 in DNA: TGTGCCAGCAGCTTAGCTCCCCCTAGACACGGGATGGCCGGGGAGCTGTTTTTT. The whole variable domain, remainder taken from reference TRBV7-2 and TRBJ2-2, is GAGVSQSPSNKVTEKGKDVELRCDPISGHTALYWYRQSLGQGLEFLIYFQGNSAPDKSGLPSDRFSAERTGGSVSTLTIQRTQQEDSAVYLCASSLAPPRHGMAGELFFGEGSRLTVL.

This chain joins TRBV11-2 and TRBJ2-7, with a possible D match to TRBD2 (6 bases). Germline V gene sequence: CDR1 SGHAT, CDR2 FQNNGV. Trimming removed 1 base at V and 3 bases at J, with 13 bases between. This CDR3 comprises 15 residues. CDR3 residues: CASSLVFGGFYEQYF. The CDR3 nucleotides read TGTGCCAGCAGCTTAGTATTTGGGGGGTTCTACGAGCAGTACTTC.